This TCR beta chain was sequenced in a study of blood T cell repertoires in COVID-19. The germline CDR1 and CDR2 sequences are LGHDT and YNNKEL (reference sequence). The ends were cut back, 1 base at V and 4 bases at J, with 10 bases in the middle. This CDR3 spans 15 amino acids. Participants, roughly 18 to 90 years old, spanned approximately 26 US areas. Per the authors' pipeline: Scientists estimated how many nucleated cells there were by amplifying reference gene primers. The assay was immunoSEQ multiplex PCR, and TCRdb's table has in-frame clones only and misses some. The DNA was the basis for D and trimming; V, J and clone size are from that table. The table has about 460,000 clones, approximately 90% seen once.

The receptor was derived from a woman aged 60-75 years who had recovered from COVID-19. The sequencing sample was made of PBMCs or T cells enriched from blood (not recorded which). The rearrangement uses TRBV3-1 (or the pseudogene TRBV3-2) and TRBJ2-2; perhaps TRBD1 as D (5 bases). Written as DNA, the CDR3 is TGTGCCAGCAGCCAAGGTACAGGCCTCACCGGGGAGCTGTTTTTT. It codes for CASSQGTGLTGELFF.